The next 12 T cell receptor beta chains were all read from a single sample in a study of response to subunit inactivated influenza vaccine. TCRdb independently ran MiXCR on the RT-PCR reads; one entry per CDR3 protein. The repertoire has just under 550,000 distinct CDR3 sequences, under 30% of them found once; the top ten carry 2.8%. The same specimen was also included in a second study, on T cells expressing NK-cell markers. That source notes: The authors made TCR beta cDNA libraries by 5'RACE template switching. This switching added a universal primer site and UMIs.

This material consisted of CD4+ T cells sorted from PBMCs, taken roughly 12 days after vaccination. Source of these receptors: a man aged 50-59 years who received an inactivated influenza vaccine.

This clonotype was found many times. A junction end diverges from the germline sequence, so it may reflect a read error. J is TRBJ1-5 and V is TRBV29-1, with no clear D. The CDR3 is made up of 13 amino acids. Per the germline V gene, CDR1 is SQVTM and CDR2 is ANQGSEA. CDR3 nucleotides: TGCAGCGTTCAAGAAAATAGCAATCAGCCCCAGCATTTT. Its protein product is CSVQENSNQPQHF.

The CDR3 bases are TGCAGTGCTAGAACCCCCACCGACCCTGAGCAGTTCTTC. Translating gives CSARTPTDPEQFF. The genes are TRBV20-1 and TRBJ2-1; no reliable D call. Trimming removed 2 bases at V and 9 bases at J, with 14 bases between. The CDR3 contains 13 residues. CDR1 and CDR2 (germline): DFQATT, SNEGSKA (reference sequence).

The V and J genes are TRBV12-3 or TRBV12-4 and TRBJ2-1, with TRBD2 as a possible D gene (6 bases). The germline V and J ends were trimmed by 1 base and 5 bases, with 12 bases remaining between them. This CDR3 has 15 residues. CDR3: CASSLVRRGHNEQFF. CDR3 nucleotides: TGTGCCAGCAGTTTAGTGCGGAGGGGACACAATGAGCAGTTCTTC.

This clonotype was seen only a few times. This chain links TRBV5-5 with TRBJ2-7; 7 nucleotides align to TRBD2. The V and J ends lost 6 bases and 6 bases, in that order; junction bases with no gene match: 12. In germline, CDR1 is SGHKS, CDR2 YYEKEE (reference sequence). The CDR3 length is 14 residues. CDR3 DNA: TGTGCCAGCAAACTCAGCGGGACGGGAGGCGAGCAGTACTTC. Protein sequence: CASKLSGTGGEQYF.

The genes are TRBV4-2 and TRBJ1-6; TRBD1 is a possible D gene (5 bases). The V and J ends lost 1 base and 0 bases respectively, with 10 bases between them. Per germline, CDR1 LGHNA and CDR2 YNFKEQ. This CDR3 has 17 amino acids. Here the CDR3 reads CASSQAAGSSYNSPLHF. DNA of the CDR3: TGTGCCAGCAGCCAAGCCGCAGGGAGCTCCTATAATTCACCCCTCCACTTT.

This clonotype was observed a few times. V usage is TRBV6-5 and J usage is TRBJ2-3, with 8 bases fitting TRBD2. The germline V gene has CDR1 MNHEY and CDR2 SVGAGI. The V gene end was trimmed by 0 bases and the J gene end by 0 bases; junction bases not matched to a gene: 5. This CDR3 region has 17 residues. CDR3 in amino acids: CASSYSAGGGSTDTQYF. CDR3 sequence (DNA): TGTGCCAGCAGTTACTCGGCGGGAGGCGGGAGCACAGATACGCAGTATTTT.

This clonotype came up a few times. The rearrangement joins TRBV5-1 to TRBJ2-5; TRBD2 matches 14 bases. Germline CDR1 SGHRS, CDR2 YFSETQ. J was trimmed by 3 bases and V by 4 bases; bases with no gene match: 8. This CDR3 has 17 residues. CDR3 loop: CASSPVTSGRAKETQYF. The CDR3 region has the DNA TGCGCCAGCAGCCCCGTGACTAGCGGGAGGGCCAAAGAGACCCAGTACTTC.

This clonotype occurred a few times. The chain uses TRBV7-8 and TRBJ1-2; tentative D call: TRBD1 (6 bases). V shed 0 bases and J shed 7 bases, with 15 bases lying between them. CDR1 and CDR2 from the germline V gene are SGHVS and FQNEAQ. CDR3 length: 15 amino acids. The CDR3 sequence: CASSLALGGGAGYTF. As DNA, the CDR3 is TGTGCCAGCAGCTTAGCGTTGGGGGGCGGAGCTGGCTACACCTTC.

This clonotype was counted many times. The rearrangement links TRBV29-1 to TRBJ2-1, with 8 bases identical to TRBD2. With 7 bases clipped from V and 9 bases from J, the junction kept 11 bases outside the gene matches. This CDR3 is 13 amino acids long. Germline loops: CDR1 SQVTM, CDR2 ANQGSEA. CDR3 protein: CSAGGVDGREQFF. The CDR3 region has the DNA TGCAGCGCCGGGGGGGTGGACGGGCGTGAGCAGTTCTTC.

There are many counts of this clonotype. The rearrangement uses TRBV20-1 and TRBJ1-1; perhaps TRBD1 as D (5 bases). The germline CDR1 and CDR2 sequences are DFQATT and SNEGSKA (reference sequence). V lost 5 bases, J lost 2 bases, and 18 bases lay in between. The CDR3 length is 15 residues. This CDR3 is CSALNFRGLNTEAFF. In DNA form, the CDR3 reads TGCAGTGCTCTAAACTTCCGGGGACTCAACACTGAAGCTTTCTTT.

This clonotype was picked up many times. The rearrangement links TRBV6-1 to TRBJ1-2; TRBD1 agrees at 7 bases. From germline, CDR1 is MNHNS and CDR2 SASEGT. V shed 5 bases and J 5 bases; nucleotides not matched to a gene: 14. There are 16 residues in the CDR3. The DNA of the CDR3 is TGTGCCAGCAGTAGCGCGACAGGGACCGCTCGGTATGGCTACACCTTC. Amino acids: CASSSATGTARYGYTF.

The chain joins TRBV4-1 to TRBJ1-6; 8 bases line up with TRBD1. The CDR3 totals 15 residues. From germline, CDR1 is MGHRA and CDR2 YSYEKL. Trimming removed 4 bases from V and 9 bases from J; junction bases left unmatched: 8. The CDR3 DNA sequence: TGCGCCAGCAGCCGAATGACAGGGGCGACTTCACCCCTCCACTTT. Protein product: CASSRMTGATSPLHF.